Below, 20 T cell receptor beta chains from the same sample are listed, as sequenced in a study of blood T cell repertoires in COVID-19. The protocol was immunoSEQ multiplex PCR, while the TCRdb copy is restricted to in-frame clones and leaves out a portion. The sample records 150,000 to 200,000 clones, 88% being singletons. The sample consisted of peripheral blood. All receptors derive from a human donor in a cohort sampled during active COVID-19.

The CDR3 loop reads CASSLQAGSNEKLFF. Here the CDR3 DNA reads TGTGCCAGCAGTTTACAGGCTGGTTCTAATGAAAAACTGTTTTTT. This chain joins TRBV27 and TRBJ1-4; unclear D gene. This CDR3 region has 15 residues. Trimming pared 2 bases from V and 3 bases from J, leaving 10 bases between. The germline V gene has CDR1 MNHEY and CDR2 SMNVEV (reference sequence). The full variable domain, rest sourced from reference TRBV27 and TRBJ1-4, is EAQVTQNPRYLITVTGKKLTVTCSQNMNHEYMSWYRQDPGLGLRQIYYSMNVEVTDKGDVPEGYKVSRKEKRNFPLILESPSPNQTSLYFCASSLQAGSNEKLFFGSGTQLSVL.

This chain links TRBV11-2 with TRBJ2-2, with D unresolved. This CDR3 comprises 14 residues. Germline values: CDR1 SGHAT, CDR2 FQNNGV. Trimming cost V 0 bases and J 6 bases, with 8 bases left between them. CDR3 DNA: TGTGCCAGCAGCTTAGATTTGTTATCCGGGGAGCTGTTTTTT. This codes for CASSLDLLSGELFF.

For the CDR3, the DNA is TGCGCCAGCAGCCAAGATTGGCGGATGAACACTGAAGCTTTCTTT. This translates into CASSQDWRMNTEAFF. The chain joins TRBV4-3 to TRBJ1-1, with D uncertain. Germline loops: CDR1 LGHNA, CDR2 YSLEER. V gave up 0 bases and J gave up 0 bases, with 8 bases separating them. CDR3 length: 15 amino acids.

The chain recombines TRBV5-1 with TRBJ1-2, with 8 bases matching TRBD1. The germline V gene has CDR1 SGHRS and CDR2 YFSETQ. The CDR3 loop spans 15 amino acids. Trimming at V came to 1 base and at J to 4 bases, leaving 6 bases not matched to a gene. For the CDR3, the DNA is TGCGCCAGCAGCTTGTGGGGGGGACAGGTCTATGGCTACACCTTC. Amino acids: CASSLWGGQVYGYTF.

J is TRBJ1-5 and V is TRBV4-1; 9 bases are shared with TRBD1. Looked up from germline, CDR1 is MGHRA and CDR2 is YSYEKL. V lost 2 bases to trimming and J lost 7 bases; unmatched junction nucleotides: 6. The CDR3 sequence is 15 residues long. CDR3 DNA sequence: TGCGCCAGCAGCCAATGGACAGGGGATGAACAGCCCCAGCATTTT. Amino acid sequence: CASSQWTGDEQPQHF.

The chain uses TRBV6-1 and TRBJ2-1, with 10 positions matching TRBD1. Germline-derived CDR1 and CDR2 are MNHNS and SASEGT. The CDR3 covers 14 residues. V dropped 5 bases and J dropped 6; count of bases not matched to a gene: 4. The DNA of the CDR3 is TGTGCCAGCAGTTCGACAGGGGGCGGCAATGAGCAGTTCTTC. As protein: CASSSTGGGNEQFF.

The rearrangement joins TRBV20-1 to TRBJ2-3, with TRBD1 as a possible D gene (5 bases). The CDR3 has 14 amino acids. V gave up 3 bases and J gave up 0 bases, with 10 bases separating them. Germline V lookup: CDR1 DFQATT, CDR2 SNEGSKA (reference sequence). The CDR3: CSASSRASTDTQYF. The CDR3 region has the DNA TGCAGTGCTAGTTCCAGGGCTAGCACAGATACGCAGTATTTT.

The rearrangement links TRBV2 to TRBJ2-2, with D maybe TRBD1 (5 bases). V dropped 4 bases and J dropped 7 bases, with 16 bases sitting between them. Germline values: CDR1 SNHLY, CDR2 FYNNEI. The CDR3 contains 15 residues. CDR3 sequence reads: CASSARGYLGGELFF. Here the CDR3 DNA reads TGTGCCAGCAGTGCTAGGGGCTATCTGGGCGGGGAGCTGTTTTTT.

This clone came up a few times. The chain has TRBV19 and TRBJ1-5; no firm D call. Germline CDR1 and CDR2: LNHDA and SQIVND (reference sequence). The CDR3 is 13 residues long. The germline V and J ends were trimmed by 5 bases and 5 bases, with 10 bases remaining between them. The CDR3 protein is CASSPNLDQPQHF. DNA of the CDR3: TGTGCCAGTAGTCCTAACCTCGATCAGCCCCAGCATTTT. Looking up the rest from reference TRBV19 and TRBJ1-5 gives the full variable domain: DGGITQSPKYLFRKEGQNVTLSCEQNLNHDAMYWYRQDPGQGLRLIYYSQIVNDFQKGDIAEGYSVSREKKESFPLTVTSAQKNPTAFYLCASSPNLDQPQHFGDGTRLSIL.

Remarks on this clone: Other nucleotide sequences from this sample produce the same CDR3. V and J are TRBV19 and TRBJ1-5; TRBD1 matches at 7 bases. CDR3 length: 14 residues. V dropped 5 bases and J dropped 4; count of bases not matched to a gene: 5. Germline values: CDR1 LNHDA, CDR2 SQIVND (reference sequence). CDR3 nucleotides: TGTGCCAGTAGTTACCAGGGGGGAAATCAGCCCCAGCATTTT. Protein sequence: CASSYQGGNQPQHF.

Comments on this clone: One end of the junction does not line up with germline, which may come from a read error. CDR3 loop: CASSITPGTGGEHFF. The CDR3 nucleotides read TGTGCCAGTAGTATTACGCCCGGGACAGGGGGTGAGCATTTCTTC. The chain employs TRBV19 and TRBJ2-1; TRBD1 matches 11 bases. Germline V CDR1 and CDR2: LNHDA, SQIVND (reference sequence). The CDR3 runs 15 residues.

This chain connects TRBV10-3 to TRBJ1-3; 10 bases align to TRBD1. This CDR3 contains 14 residues. Germline loops: CDR1 ENHRY, CDR2 SYGVKD. V shed 9 bases, J shed 1 base, and the junction held 3 bases outside the gene matches. The CDR3 sequence is CAIRTGGSGNTIYF. Written as DNA, the CDR3 is TGTGCCATACGGACAGGGGGGTCTGGAAACACCATATATTTT.

CDR3 residues: CASSESSTGRGNTIYF. The DNA of the CDR3 is TGCGCCAGCAGTGAGTCTTCGACAGGGAGGGGAAACACCATATATTTT. The chain couples TRBV10-2 to TRBJ1-3; 7 bases are shared with TRBD1. After removal of 0 bases from V and 4 bases from J, the junction contained 6 bases not matched to a gene. The CDR3 is 16 residues long. From germline, CDR1 is WSHSY and CDR2 SAAADI.

V and J are TRBV27 and TRBJ2-3; D remains unclear. The CDR3 length is 15 residues. Germline values: CDR1 MNHEY, CDR2 SMNVEV (reference sequence). V shed 4 bases and J shed 3 bases, with 14 bases lying between them. CDR3 loop: CASSSPGFRTDTQYF. The CDR3 nucleotides are TGTGCCAGCAGTTCCCCTGGGTTCAGGACAGATACGCAGTATTTT.

J is TRBJ2-7 and V is TRBV7-9, with 10 positions matching TRBD2. With V trimmed by 1 base and J by 3 bases, 6 bases remained unmatched. Germline V CDR1 and CDR2: SEHNR, FQNEAQ (reference sequence). The CDR3 covers 16 residues. The CDR3 protein is CASSLDISGGIYEQYF. The CDR3 nucleotides read TGTGCCAGCAGCTTAGATATTAGCGGGGGGATCTACGAGCAGTACTTC.

J is TRBJ2-5 and V is TRBV6-2 or TRBV6-3, with TRBD1 matching over 9 bases. Germline loops: CDR1 MNHEY, CDR2 SVGEGT. The CDR3 is made up of 14 amino acids. V was clipped by 6 bases and J by 6 bases; unmatched bases: 8. The CDR3: CASSPTGGRKTQYF. The CDR3, as DNA: TGTGCCAGCAGCCCCACAGGGGGCAGGAAGACCCAGTACTTC.

The gene calls are TRBV29-1 and TRBJ2-7; 7 bases align to TRBD1. This CDR3 has 13 residues. The V gene end was trimmed by 3 bases and the J gene end by 7 bases; junction bases not matched to a gene: 9. CDR1 SQVTM and CDR2 ANQGSEA come from the germline V gene. The CDR3 region has the DNA TGCAGCGTTGACAAGGCAGGGGGTGGGGAGCAGTACTTC. It yields the protein CSVDKAGGGEQYF.

The V call is TRBV10-1, the J call TRBJ2-3; 10 bases agree with TRBD1. The CDR3 sequence is 16 residues long. Germline V gene sequence: CDR1 WNHNN, CDR2 SYGVQD (reference sequence). Trimming at V came to 6 bases and at J to 3 bases, leaving 9 bases not matched to a gene. The CDR3 region is CASSPPGQGTTDTQYF. In DNA, the CDR3 is TGCGCCAGCAGCCCACCGGGACAGGGGACAACAGATACGCAGTATTTT.

The V and J genes are TRBV23-1 and TRBJ1-3; 8 bases fit TRBD1. TRBV23-1 is annotated as an ORF whose role is uncertain. V was clipped by 3 bases and J by 4 bases; unmatched bases: 8. The CDR3 spans 16 residues. DNA for the CDR3: TGCGCCAGCAGTCACCCTCAGGGGGCAGGGGGAAACACCATATATTTT. This sequence encodes CASSHPQGAGGNTIYF.

The V and J genes are TRBV10-3 and TRBJ1-2; D might be TRBD1 (6 bases). This CDR3 has 12 amino acids. The V end was cut by 6 bases, the J end by 4 bases, with 9 bases between. Germline assignment: CDR1 ENHRY and CDR2 SYGVKD. CDR3 loop: CAISPTGYGYTF. In DNA, the CDR3 is TGTGCCATCAGCCCGACAGGCTATGGCTACACCTTC.